The sequence of this T cell receptor beta chain was determined in a study of neurological immune-mediated disorders. General observations from the study: TCR-beta repertoires seemed private in all groups, with no expanded CDR3 amino acid sequences shared.

The sorted libraries were prepared using about 1 million CD4+ or CD8+ T cells that had themselves been sorted. This clonotype was recorded at least ten times. Its antigen is as yet unknown. From germline, CDR1 is SGHRS and CDR2 YFSETQ. This CDR3 is 14 amino acids long. Between the trimmed V and J ends, which lost 0 bases and 6 bases, there was a span of 11 bases. TCRdb re-called the 5' RACE reads through MiXCR, storing one row per CDR3 protein. The data contain 15,000 to 20,000 distinct CDR3 sequences, about 11% of them singletons. The sample taken for sequencing was CD8+ T cells from blood. The J gene is TRBJ2-3, the V gene TRBV5-1, with D unresolved. This TCR came from a woman aged 50 to 60 in good health. Here the CDR3 reads CASSLGSGSDTQYF. The CDR3 DNA sequence: TGCGCCAGCAGCTTGGGTTCAGGCAGCGATACGCAGTATTTT.